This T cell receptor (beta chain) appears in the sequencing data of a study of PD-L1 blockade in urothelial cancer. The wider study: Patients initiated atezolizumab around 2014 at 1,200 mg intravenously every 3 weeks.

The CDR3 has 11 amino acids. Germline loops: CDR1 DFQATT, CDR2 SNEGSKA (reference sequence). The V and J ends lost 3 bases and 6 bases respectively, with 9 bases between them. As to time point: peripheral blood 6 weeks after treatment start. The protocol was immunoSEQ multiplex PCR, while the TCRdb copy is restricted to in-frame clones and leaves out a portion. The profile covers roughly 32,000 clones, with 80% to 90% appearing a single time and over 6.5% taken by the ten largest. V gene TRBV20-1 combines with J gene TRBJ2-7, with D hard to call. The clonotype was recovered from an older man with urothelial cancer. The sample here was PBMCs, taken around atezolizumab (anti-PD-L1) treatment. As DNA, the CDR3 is TGCAGTGCTAGTCACACGGGCGAGCAGTACTTC. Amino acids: CSASHTGEQYF.